Listed here are 10 T cell receptor beta chains from one sample, sequenced in a study of blood T cell repertoires in COVID-19. This table comes from immunoSEQ multiplex PCR, and its TCRdb copy is limited to in-frame clones, with some not included. The profile shows roughly 220,000 clones, roughly 83% of them singletons. The sequenced sample was PBMCs or T cells enriched from blood (not recorded which). All receptors derive from a woman in her thirties or forties with acute COVID-19.

The V and J genes are TRBV4-3 and TRBJ1-4; D is uncertain. Germline V lookup: CDR1 LGHNA, CDR2 YSLEER. The CDR3 is 15 amino acids. Trimming took off 4 bases at V and 6 bases at J, with 15 bases between the two ends. The CDR3 sequence is CASSPFGPPDEKLFF. The CDR3, as DNA: TGCGCCAGCAGCCCCTTTGGGCCTCCCGATGAAAAACTGTTTTTT.

The rearrangement joins TRBV9 to TRBJ2-5; the D is unclear. The CDR3 totals 13 residues. Germline CDR1 and CDR2: SGDLS and YYNGEE. V was trimmed by 3 bases and J by 5 bases, leaving 11 bases between them. The CDR3 nucleotides are TGTGCCAGCAGCGCCTTCTTCGGGGAGACCCAGTACTTC. Protein: CASSAFFGETQYF.

CDR3 nucleotides: TGCAGTGCTAGTCTTCCTACTATCGTCTCTGGGGCCAACGTCCTGACTTTC. Amino acids: CSASLPTIVSGANVLTF. The rearrangement links TRBV20-1 to TRBJ2-6, with D uncertain. The CDR3 loop spans 17 amino acids. From germline, CDR1 is DFQATT and CDR2 SNEGSKA (reference sequence). The germline V and J ends were trimmed by 3 bases and 0 bases, with 15 bases remaining between them.

The V and J genes are TRBV7-2 and TRBJ2-1; TRBD2 agrees at 8 bases. Germline CDR1 SGHTA, CDR2 FQGNSA. V lost 4 bases and J lost 10; bases outside the gene matches: 9. The CDR3 totals 14 residues. In DNA, the CDR3 is TGTGCCAGCAGCTCATACTCCACTAGCGGCGAGCAGTTCTTC. As protein: CASSSYSTSGEQFF.

The chain joins TRBV29-1 to TRBJ2-1; 9 bases line up with TRBD2. V lost 1 base to trimming and J lost 9 bases; unmatched junction nucleotides: 4. Germline values: CDR1 SQVTM, CDR2 ANQGSEA. This CDR3 is 13 amino acids long. CDR3 region: CSVEGGRAGEQFF. In nucleotides, the CDR3 is TGCAGCGTTGAAGGCGGGAGGGCCGGTGAGCAGTTCTTC.

The genes are TRBV6-5 and TRBJ2-7; 10 bases are shared with TRBD2. CDR1 is MNHEY, CDR2 SVGAGI, per germline. V trimming: 4 bases; J trimming: 5 bases; junction bases outside the gene matches: 11. There are 16 residues in the CDR3. This chain's CDR3 is CASSSGTSVYRDEQYF. CDR3 bases: TGTGCCAGCAGTTCCGGGACTAGCGTTTATAGGGACGAGCAGTACTTC.

A few counts support this clone. J is TRBJ1-1 and V is TRBV19; maybe TRBD1 (6 bases). V was pared by 6 bases and J by 0 bases, with 11 bases between. CDR1 is LNHDA and CDR2 is SQIVND in the germline V gene (reference sequence). This CDR3 has 14 residues. The CDR3 here is CASRKDSMNTEAFF. CDR3 sequence (DNA): TGTGCCAGTAGGAAGGACAGCATGAACACTGAAGCTTTCTTT.

This clone was picked up one time. The genes are TRBV2 and TRBJ1-5; TRBD1 matches at 11 bases. The length of the CDR3 is 16 residues. V lost 6 bases, J lost 6 bases, and 10 bases stayed unmatched. Germline V gene lookup returns CDR1 SNHLY and CDR2 FYNNEI. Here the CDR3 reads CASSGTGGSRGQPQHF. For the CDR3, the DNA is TGTGCCAGCAGCGGGACAGGGGGGAGCAGAGGTCAGCCCCAGCATTTT. Complete variable domain (other parts from reference TRBV2 and TRBJ1-5): EPEVTQTPSHQVTQMGQEVILRCVPISNHLYFYWYRQILGQKVEFLVSFYNNEISEKSEIFDDQFSVERPDGSNFTLKIRSTKLEDSAMYFCASSGTGGSRGQPQHFGDGTRLSIL.

This clone was counted only a few times. This chain connects TRBV6-6 to TRBJ1-5, with D uncertain. Per the germline V gene, CDR1 is MNHNY and CDR2 is SVGAGI (reference sequence). This CDR3 is built from 13 residues. V shed 11 bases and J shed 8 bases, with 19 bases lying between them. CDR3 residues: CASQRILGKPQHF. CDR3 sequence (DNA): TGTGCCTCCCAGAGGATTCTCGGGAAGCCCCAGCATTTT.

The chain links TRBV29-1 to TRBJ1-2, with D hard to call. The CDR3 is 12 amino acids. V was pared by 4 bases and J by 3 bases, with 9 bases between. Germline assignment: CDR1 SQVTM and CDR2 ANQGSEA. CDR3 protein: CSVVIADYGYTF. DNA of the CDR3: TGCAGCGTTGTGATAGCGGACTATGGCTACACCTTC.